This T cell receptor (beta chain) stems from a study of cytotoxic CD8 clonotypes in ibrutinib-treated CLL. About the study: The subjects consisted of roughly twelve relapsed/refractory and around 15 treatment-naive individuals, with about 17 IGHV unmutated. Among patients, roughly 25 responded partially and 2 completely; around 15 then stayed remitted and roughly 12 progressed after median around 70 months.

This clone was found a few times. Data came from immunoSEQ multiplex PCR; TCRdb stores just in-frame clones and leaves some out. The data show about 130,000 clones, 70% to 90% seen once. The TCR comes from a human donor with chronic lymphocytic leukemia. This specimen consisted of PBMCs, obtained after 24 months of ibrutinib treatment.

Here the CDR3 reads CASSLAHRGFGGNQPQHF. For the CDR3, the DNA is TGTGCCAGCAGCTTGGCGCACAGGGGATTCGGGGGCAATCAGCCCCAGCATTTT. This chain links TRBV5-6 with TRBJ1-5, with 7 positions matching TRBD1. Losses at the gene ends were 0 bases for V and 2 bases for J; bases not matched to a gene: 11. The germline CDR1 and CDR2 sequences are SGHDT and YYEEEE. This CDR3 is built from 18 residues.